Listed here is a single TCR beta chain. From blood CD8+ and CD4+ T cells, TCR beta sequences were generated. The patients with Susac syndrome were individuals who fulfilled the recently defined diagnostic criteria for disease that was either definite or probable. TEMRA cells were FACS-enriched, while CD8+ and CD4+ T cells were negatively isolated. V shed 0 bases and J shed 6 bases, with 14 bases lying between them. Germline assignment: CDR1 MGHDK and CDR2 SYGVNS. The CDR3 consists of 15 residues. This entry belongs to a study of CD8 T cells in Susac syndrome. The wider study: Within the sequenced Susac syndrome patient group, more than 5 exhibited active disease and under 10 were in remission.

Random hexamers primed reverse transcription of about 0.5 to 1 ug RNA. Each CDR3 protein gets one entry after TCRdb re-called the immunoSEQ multiplex PCR reads with MiXCR. The sample has some 130,000 distinct CDR3 sequences, 85% to 95% seen once. J is TRBJ1-1 and V is TRBV25-1, with D unresolved. The receptor was isolated from a human donor with Susac syndrome. Material: CD8+ T cells from PBMCs. In nucleotides, the CDR3 is TGTGCCAGCAGTGAATATAAGGACGCCGCCCCTGAAGCTTTCTTT. It encodes CASSEYKDAAPEAFF.